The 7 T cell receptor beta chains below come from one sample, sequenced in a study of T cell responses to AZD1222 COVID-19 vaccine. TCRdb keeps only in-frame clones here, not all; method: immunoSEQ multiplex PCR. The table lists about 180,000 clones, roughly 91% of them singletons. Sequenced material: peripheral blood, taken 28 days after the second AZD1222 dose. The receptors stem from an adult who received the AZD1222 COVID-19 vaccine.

CDR3 loop: CAIRIQGNYGYTF. The CDR3 nucleotides read TGTGCCATCAGAATACAGGGGAACTATGGCTACACCTTC. The chain couples TRBV10-3 to TRBJ1-2; 7 bases are a match to TRBD1. The germline V gene has CDR1 ENHRY and CDR2 SYGVKD. The CDR3 sequence is 13 residues long. Germline trimming cut 6 bases from V and 2 bases from J; bases unmatched to any gene: 3.

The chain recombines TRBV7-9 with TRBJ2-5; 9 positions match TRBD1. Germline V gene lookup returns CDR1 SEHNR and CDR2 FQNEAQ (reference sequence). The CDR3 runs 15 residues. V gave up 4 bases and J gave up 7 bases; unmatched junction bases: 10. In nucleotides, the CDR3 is TGTGCCAGCAGCTCGGGACAGGGTCCCTTTGTGACCCAGTACTTC. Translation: CASSSGQGPFVTQYF.

CDR3 sequence reads: CASSYLEGGSNQPQHF. DNA of the CDR3: TGTGCCAGCAGTTACCTCGAGGGGGGGAGCAATCAGCCCCAGCATTTT. This chain links TRBV6-5 with TRBJ1-5, with D possibly TRBD1 on 6 matching bases. CDR1 and CDR2 from the germline V gene are MNHEY and SVGAGI. Trimming stripped 2 bases from V and 1 base from J, with 12 bases between. This CDR3 has 16 residues.

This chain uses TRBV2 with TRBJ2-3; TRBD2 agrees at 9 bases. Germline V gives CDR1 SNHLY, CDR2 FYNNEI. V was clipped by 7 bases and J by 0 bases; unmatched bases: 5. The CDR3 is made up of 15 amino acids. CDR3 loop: CASKVAGGSTDTQYF. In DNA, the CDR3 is TGTGCCAGCAAAGTCGCGGGAGGGAGCACAGATACGCAGTATTTT.

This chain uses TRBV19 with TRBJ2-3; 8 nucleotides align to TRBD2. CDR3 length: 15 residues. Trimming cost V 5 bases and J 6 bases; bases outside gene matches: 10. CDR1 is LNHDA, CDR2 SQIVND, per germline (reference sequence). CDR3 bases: TGTGCCAGTAGTGCCGGACTAGCTGGGGCGGATACGCAGTATTTT. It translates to CASSAGLAGADTQYF. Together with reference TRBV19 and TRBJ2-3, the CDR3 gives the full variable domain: DGGITQSPKYLFRKEGQNVTLSCEQNLNHDAMYWYRQDPGQGLRLIYYSQIVNDFQKGDIAEGYSVSREKKESFPLTVTSAQKNPTAFYLCASSAGLAGADTQYFGPGTRLTVL.

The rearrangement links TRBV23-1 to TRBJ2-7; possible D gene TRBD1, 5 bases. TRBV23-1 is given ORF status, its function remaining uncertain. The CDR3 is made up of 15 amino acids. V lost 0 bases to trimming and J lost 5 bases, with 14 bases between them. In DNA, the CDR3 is TGCGCCAGCAGTCAATCAGTGGGGCCCAGGCACGAGCAGTACTTC. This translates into CASSQSVGPRHEQYF.

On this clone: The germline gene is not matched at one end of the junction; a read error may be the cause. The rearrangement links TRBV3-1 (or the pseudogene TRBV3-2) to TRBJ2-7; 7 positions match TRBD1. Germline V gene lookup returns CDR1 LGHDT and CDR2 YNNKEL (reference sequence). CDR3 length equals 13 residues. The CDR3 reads CASSKDRVIEQYF. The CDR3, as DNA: TGTGCCAGCAGCAAAGACAGGGTAATCGAGCAGTACTTC.